The 9 T cell receptor beta chains below were found in one sample sequenced in a study of beta chain features in type 1 diabetes. Sequencing targeted expressed TCRB transcripts, as all isolated RNA had been reverse transcribed. Produced via immunoSEQ multiplex PCR; TCRdb's table is partial and in-frame only. The sample contains under 300,000 clones, 8% of which appear only once. Input material: central memory CD4+ T cells from blood. All receptors come from a young woman in good health.

CDR3 DNA: TGTGCCAGCAGCCCTCCTGGTGCGAGCTCCTACAATGAGCAGTTCTTC. Translated: CASSPPGASSYNEQFF. The chain links TRBV7-9 to TRBJ2-1; D is ambiguous. V dropped 5 bases and J dropped 0 bases, with 14 bases sitting between them. This CDR3 is built from 16 residues. Germline-derived CDR1 and CDR2 are SEHNR and FQNEAQ (reference sequence).

The genes are TRBV2 and TRBJ1-4; 8 bases match TRBD1. The germline V gene has CDR1 SNHLY and CDR2 FYNNEI. The CDR3 length is 15 residues. The junction had 4 bases not matched to a gene; V was cut back by 6 bases and J by 1 base. CDR3 residues: CASSVQGGTNEKLFF. Here the CDR3 DNA reads TGTGCCAGCAGCGTACAGGGGGGAACTAATGAAAAACTGTTTTTT.

This chain connects TRBV14 to TRBJ1-1; TRBD1 agrees at 11 bases. With 6 bases clipped from V and 11 bases from J, the junction kept 8 bases outside the gene matches. CDR3 length: 13 residues. Germline-derived CDR1 and CDR2 are SGHDN and FVKESK. For the CDR3, the DNA is TGTGCCAGCAGTTTGGACAGGGGGCTTGCGGCTTTCTTT. Translated, it gives CASSLDRGLAAFF.

This clone was detected a few times. The chain combines TRBV7-9 with TRBJ2-7, with 7 bases aligning to TRBD2. The junction had 6 bases not matched to a gene; V was cut back by 1 base and J by 6 bases. The CDR3 contains 14 residues. The V gene's germline CDR1 is SEHNR and CDR2 FQNEAQ (reference sequence). The CDR3 DNA is TGTGCCAGCAGCTTAGAGGGCGGCGGGGGCGAGCAGTACTTC. Protein sequence: CASSLEGGGGEQYF.

As for this clone: A junction end diverges from the germline sequence, so it may reflect a read error. Written as DNA, the CDR3 is TGTGCCAGCAGGGAAGGGAACACCGGGGAGCTGTTTTTT. This encodes CASREGNTGELFF. The chain recombines TRBV6-1 with TRBJ2-2; D is uncertain. Germline loops: CDR1 MNHNS, CDR2 SASEGT. This CDR3 is 13 amino acids long.

This sequence joins TRBV27 and TRBJ1-5; no clear D gene. The CDR3 totals 17 residues. Germline V gene data show CDR1 as MNHEY and CDR2 as SMNVEV (reference sequence). The V end lost 4 bases, the J end lost 5 bases, and 21 bases lay between the germline ends. This chain's CDR3 is CASSSSYTSLVDQPQHF. CDR3 nucleotide sequence: TGTGCCAGCAGTTCATCCTATACATCTTTAGTAGATCAGCCCCAGCATTTT.

Notes on this clone: Other DNA sequences within the sample encode an identical CDR3. This chain joins TRBV7-9 and TRBJ2-3, with D possibly matching TRBD1 (5 bases). Trimming removed 2 bases from V and 2 bases from J, with 8 bases in between. The CDR3 loop spans 14 amino acids. Germline V CDR1 and CDR2: SEHNR, FQNEAQ (reference sequence). As DNA, the CDR3 is TGTGCCAGCAGCTTACAGGGATCCACAGATACGCAGTATTTT. Amino acid sequence: CASSLQGSTDTQYF.

This clone was seen a few times. The chain is built from TRBV6-6 and TRBJ2-5; no firm D call. CDR1 and CDR2 (germline): MNHNY, SVGAGI (reference sequence). V was shortened by 6 bases and J by 4 bases, with 12 bases between the two germline ends. The CDR3 runs 13 residues. CDR3 in amino acids: CASSLETGETQYF. The CDR3 nucleotides read TGTGCCAGCAGCTTAGAGACGGGAGAGACCCAGTACTTC.

This clone appeared a few times. V usage is TRBV7-9 and J usage is TRBJ1-1; D gene unclear. CDR1 and CDR2 from the germline V gene are SEHNR and FQNEAQ (reference sequence). The CDR3 is made up of 12 amino acids. Trimming stripped 5 bases from V and 3 bases from J, with 7 bases between. This CDR3 reads CASSQRHTEAFF. The CDR3 region has the DNA TGTGCCAGCAGCCAGAGACACACTGAAGCTTTCTTT.